Listed here is a single T cell receptor beta chain. Its antigen specificity is not known. No clone much larger than this one lies a single base away; base qualities are absent. This record belongs to a study of blood T cell repertoires in COVID-19 (dated by TCRdb to 2019 to 2021). Regarding the research as a whole: Samples covering the acute and convalescent phases of COVID-19 were provided by collaborators in the United States, Italy and Spain. Where available, HLA class I and class II types were taken from metadata supplied by the sample provider and were not determined by assay-based typing. The material from the prospective study consisted of cDNA or gDNA derived from T cells, B-cell-depleted T cells, or PBMCs. Sample metadata almost always included a de-identified subject ID, COVID-19 status, age in years and sex. A freely available public database, intended as a resource for researchers studying the immune response to SARS-CoV-2, is where the repertoires were released. Deeply sampled blood TCRbeta repertoires from subjects exposed to, actively infected with, or recovered from COVID-19 were included in the dataset. The samples were drawn from two sources: the first 160 participants of the ongoing ImmuneRACE study, and fewer than 1,500 subjects contributed by 6 global collaborators.

TCRbeta CDR3 regions were amplified from genomic DNA by means of the immunoSEQ Assay, a bias-controlled multiplex PCR. In the source study's methods: Within the assay, amplification of reference gene primers was used to estimate how many nucleated cells each sample contained. To quantify the absolute abundance of each unique TCRbeta CDR3 rearrangement, sequence reads were collapsed and filtered. For each sample, productive Simpson clonality was calculated as the square root of Simpson's diversity index over productive rearrangements. Drawn from immuneACCESS, this table holds only the in-frame rearrangements with V and J called that TCRdb kept. Clones are partly lost; checked studies trace under half to an unresolved V gene and leave the rest unexplained. That table is the source of V, J and clone size, and D and trimming were worked out from the DNA. The sample data list 80,000 to 130,000 clones, and roughly 88% of these were observed just once. The top ten constitute roughly 6% of the sample.

Collaborating institutions collected whole blood in K2EDTA tubes following their own protocols. For TCRbeta analysis, collaborators shipped samples as frozen whole blood, isolated PBMCs, or DNA extracted from either of those sample types. The full study reports these points: How much clinical and demographic metadata was included differed by source and by participant, and the metadata was provided uncurated.

Input material: peripheral blood. The source of this sequence is an older woman with acute or convalescent COVID-19.

The DNA is TGTGCCAGCAGTCGTAGACTAGCGGGAGCCGGGGTAAACACAGATACGCAGTATTTT. It translates as CASSRRLAGAGVNTDTQYF. The chain was built from TRBV27 and TRBJ2-3; 12 central bases correspond to TRBD2. Measured from the cysteine to the phenylalanine, the CDR3 is 19 residues long. The retained sequence is limited to the CDR3, 57 bases, with the frame set at the first base. The V end gives up 5 bases and the J end 2 bases, leaving 14 bases in the junction not matched to a gene. As encoded in the germline V gene (reference sequence), CDR1 is MNHEY while CDR2 is SMNVEV.